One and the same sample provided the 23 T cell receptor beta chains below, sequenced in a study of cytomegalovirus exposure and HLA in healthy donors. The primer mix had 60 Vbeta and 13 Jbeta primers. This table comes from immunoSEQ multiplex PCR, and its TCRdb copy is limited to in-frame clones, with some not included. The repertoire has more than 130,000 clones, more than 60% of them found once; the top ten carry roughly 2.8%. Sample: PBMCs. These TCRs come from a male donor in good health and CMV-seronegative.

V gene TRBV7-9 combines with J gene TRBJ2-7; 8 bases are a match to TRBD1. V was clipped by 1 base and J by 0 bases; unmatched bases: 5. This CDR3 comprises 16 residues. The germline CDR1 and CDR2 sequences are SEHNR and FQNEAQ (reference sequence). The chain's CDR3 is CASSLESGQASYEQYF. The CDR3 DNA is TGTGCCAGCAGCTTAGAGTCGGGACAGGCCTCCTACGAGCAGTACTTC.

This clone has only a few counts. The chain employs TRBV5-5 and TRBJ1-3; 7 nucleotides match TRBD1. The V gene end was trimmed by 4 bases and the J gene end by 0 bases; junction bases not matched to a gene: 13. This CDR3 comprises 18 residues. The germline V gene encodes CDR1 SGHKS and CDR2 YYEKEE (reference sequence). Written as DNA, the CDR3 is TGTGCCAGCAGCGGCGGACAGGAATCGTTTAGCTCTGGAAACACCATATATTTT. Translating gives CASSGGQESFSSGNTIYF.

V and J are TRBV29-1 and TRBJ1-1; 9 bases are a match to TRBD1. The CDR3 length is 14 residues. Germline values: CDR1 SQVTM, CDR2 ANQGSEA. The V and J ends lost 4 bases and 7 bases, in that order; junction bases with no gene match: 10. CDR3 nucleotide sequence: TGCAGCGTTGTTTTTGGGGGACAGGGCAGTGAAGCTTTCTTT. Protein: CSVVFGGQGSEAFF.

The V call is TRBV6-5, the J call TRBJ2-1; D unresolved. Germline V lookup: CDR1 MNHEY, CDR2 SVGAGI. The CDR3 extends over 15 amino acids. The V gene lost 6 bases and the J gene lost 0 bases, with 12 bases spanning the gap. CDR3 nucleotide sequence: TGTGCCAGCAGGTACCAGGCGTACTCCTACAATGAGCAGTTCTTC. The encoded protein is CASRYQAYSYNEQFF.

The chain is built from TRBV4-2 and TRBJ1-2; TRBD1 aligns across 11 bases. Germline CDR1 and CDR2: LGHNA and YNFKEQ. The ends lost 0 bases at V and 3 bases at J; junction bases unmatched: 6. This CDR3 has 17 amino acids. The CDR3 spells CASSQDPAGQGDYGYTF. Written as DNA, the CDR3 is TGTGCCAGCAGCCAAGATCCCGCGGGACAGGGGGACTATGGCTACACCTTC.

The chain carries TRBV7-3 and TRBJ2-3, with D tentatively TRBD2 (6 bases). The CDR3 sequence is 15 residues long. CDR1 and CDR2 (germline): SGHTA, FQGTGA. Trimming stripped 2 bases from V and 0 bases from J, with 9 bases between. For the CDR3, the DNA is TGTGCCAGCAGCTTAGGCGGGACCAGCACAGATACGCAGTATTTT. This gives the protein CASSLGGTSTDTQYF.

The CDR3 protein is CASTVLPTGTNYGYTF. CDR3 nucleotides: TGTGCCAGCACCGTCCTCCCCACAGGGACTAACTATGGCTACACCTTC. This chain links TRBV5-6 with TRBJ1-2; D is perhaps TRBD1 (6 bases). Trimming took 6 bases from V and 0 from J, leaving 18 bases between them. From germline, CDR1 is SGHDT and CDR2 YYEEEE. The CDR3 is 16 residues long.

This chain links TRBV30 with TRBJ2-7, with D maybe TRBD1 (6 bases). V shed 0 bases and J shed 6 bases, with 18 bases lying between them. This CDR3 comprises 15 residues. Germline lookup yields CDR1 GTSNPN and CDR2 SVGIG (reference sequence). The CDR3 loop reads CAWSVEDRWGREQYF. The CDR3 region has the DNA TGTGCCTGGAGTGTTGAGGACCGGTGGGGGCGCGAGCAGTACTTC.

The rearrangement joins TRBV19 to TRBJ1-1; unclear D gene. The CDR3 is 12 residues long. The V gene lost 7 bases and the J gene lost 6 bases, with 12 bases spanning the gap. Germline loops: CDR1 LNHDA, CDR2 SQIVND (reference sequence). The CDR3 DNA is TGTGCCAGTAAACGGGGTCTGGCTGAAGCTTTCTTT. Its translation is CASKRGLAEAFF.

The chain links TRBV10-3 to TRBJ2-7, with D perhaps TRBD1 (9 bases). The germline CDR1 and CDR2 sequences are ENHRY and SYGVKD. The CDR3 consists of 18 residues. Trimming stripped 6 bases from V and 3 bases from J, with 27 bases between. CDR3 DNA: TGTGCCATCAGAAACCCGGGACAGGGTTCCAGCGGGGGCTACGAGCAGTACTTC. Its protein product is CAIRNPGQGSSGGYEQYF.

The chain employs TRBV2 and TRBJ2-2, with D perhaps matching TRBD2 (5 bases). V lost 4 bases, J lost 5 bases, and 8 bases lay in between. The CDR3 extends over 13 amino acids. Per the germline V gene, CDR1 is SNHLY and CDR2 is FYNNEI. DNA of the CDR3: TGTGCCAGCAGTGGAGGGCGGACCGGGGAGCTGTTTTTT. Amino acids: CASSGGRTGELFF.

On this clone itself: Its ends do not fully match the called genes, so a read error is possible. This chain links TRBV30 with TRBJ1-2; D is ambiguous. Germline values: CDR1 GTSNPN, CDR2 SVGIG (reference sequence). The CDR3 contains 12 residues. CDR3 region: CAWDGYSYGYPF. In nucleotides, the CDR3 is TGTGCCTGGGACGGATATAGCTATGGCTACCCCTTC.

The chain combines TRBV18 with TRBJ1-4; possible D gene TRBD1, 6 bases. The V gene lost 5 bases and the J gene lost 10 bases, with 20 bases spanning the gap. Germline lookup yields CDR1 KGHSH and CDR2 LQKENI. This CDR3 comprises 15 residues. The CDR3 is CASSGGSGTLAKLFF. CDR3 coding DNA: TGTGCCAGCTCAGGGGGCTCAGGGACCCTTGCAAAACTGTTTTTT.

Written as DNA, the CDR3 is TGTGCCAGCACTACGACAGGGAATGGCTACACCTTC. Its protein product is CASTTTGNGYTF. The chain uses TRBV6-1 and TRBJ1-2; 7 bases agree with TRBD1. This CDR3 has 12 residues. CDR1 is MNHNS, CDR2 SASEGT, per germline. Germline trimming cut 7 bases from V and 6 bases from J; bases unmatched to any gene: 5.

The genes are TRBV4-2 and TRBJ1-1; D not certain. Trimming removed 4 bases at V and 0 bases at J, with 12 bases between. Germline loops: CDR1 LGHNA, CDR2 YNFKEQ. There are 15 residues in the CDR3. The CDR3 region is CASSREPAVNTEAFF. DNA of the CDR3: TGTGCCAGCAGCCGTGAACCGGCGGTGAACACTGAAGCTTTCTTT.

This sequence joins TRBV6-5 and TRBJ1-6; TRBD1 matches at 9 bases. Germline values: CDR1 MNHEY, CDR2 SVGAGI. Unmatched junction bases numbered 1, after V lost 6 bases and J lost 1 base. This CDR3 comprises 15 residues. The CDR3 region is CASRGQGSYNSPLHF. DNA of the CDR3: TGTGCCAGCAGGGGACAGGGTTCCTATAATTCACCCCTCCACTTT.

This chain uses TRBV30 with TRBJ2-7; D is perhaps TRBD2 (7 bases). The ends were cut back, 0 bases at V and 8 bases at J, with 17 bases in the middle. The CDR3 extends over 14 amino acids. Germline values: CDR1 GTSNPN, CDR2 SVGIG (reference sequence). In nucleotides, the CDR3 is TGTGCCTGGAGTGTACGAGGGGGAGGGGGAAAGCAGTACTTC. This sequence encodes CAWSVRGGGGKQYF. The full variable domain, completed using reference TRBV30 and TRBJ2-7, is SQTIHQWPATLVQPVGSPLSLECTVEGTSNPNLYWYRQAAGRGLQLLFYSVGIGQISSEVPQNLSASRPQDRQFILSSKKLLLSDSGFYLCAWSVRGGGGKQYFGPGTRLTVT.

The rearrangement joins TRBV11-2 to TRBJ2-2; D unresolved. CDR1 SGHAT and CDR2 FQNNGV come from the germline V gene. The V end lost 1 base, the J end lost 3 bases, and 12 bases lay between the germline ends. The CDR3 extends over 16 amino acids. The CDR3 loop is CASSLVHQGDTGELFF. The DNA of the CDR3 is TGTGCCAGCAGCTTAGTCCACCAAGGAGACACCGGGGAGCTGTTTTTT.

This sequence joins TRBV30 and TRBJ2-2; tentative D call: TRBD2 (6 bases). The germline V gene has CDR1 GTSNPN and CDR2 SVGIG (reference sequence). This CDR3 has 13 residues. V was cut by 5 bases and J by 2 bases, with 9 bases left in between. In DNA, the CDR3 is TGTGCCTGGGGGGACTCCAACACCGGGGAGCTGTTTTTT. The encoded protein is CAWGDSNTGELFF.

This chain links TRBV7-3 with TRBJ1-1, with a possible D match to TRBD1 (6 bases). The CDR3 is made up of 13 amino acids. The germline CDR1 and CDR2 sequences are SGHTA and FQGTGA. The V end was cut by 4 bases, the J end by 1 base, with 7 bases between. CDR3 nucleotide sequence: TGTGCCAGCAGCTCGGACAGGAACACTGAAGCTTTCTTT. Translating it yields CASSSDRNTEAFF.

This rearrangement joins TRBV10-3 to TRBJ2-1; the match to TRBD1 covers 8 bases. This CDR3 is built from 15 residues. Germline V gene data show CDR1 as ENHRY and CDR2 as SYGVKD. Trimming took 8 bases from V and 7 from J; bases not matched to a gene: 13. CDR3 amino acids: CAIRAGGNRGNEQFF. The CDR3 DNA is TGTGCCATCCGGGCAGGGGGCAATCGGGGGAATGAGCAGTTCTTC.

CDR3 sequence (DNA): TGTGCCAGCAGCCTCACCGCAGTGAACACTGAAGCTTTCTTT. Translated: CASSLTAVNTEAFF. The chain couples TRBV11-1 to TRBJ1-1; D is unclear. CDR1 is SGHAT and CDR2 is FQDESV in the germline V gene (reference sequence). Trimming took 5 bases from V and 0 from J, leaving 10 bases between them. The CDR3 is made up of 14 amino acids.

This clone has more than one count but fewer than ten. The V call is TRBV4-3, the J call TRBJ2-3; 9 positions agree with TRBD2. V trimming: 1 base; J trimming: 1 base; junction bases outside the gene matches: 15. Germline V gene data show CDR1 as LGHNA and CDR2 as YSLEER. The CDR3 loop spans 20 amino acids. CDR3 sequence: CASSQAPLAGGPGGTDTQYF. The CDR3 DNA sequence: TGCGCCAGCAGCCAAGCTCCCCTCGCGGGGGGGCCAGGGGGCACAGATACGCAGTATTTT.